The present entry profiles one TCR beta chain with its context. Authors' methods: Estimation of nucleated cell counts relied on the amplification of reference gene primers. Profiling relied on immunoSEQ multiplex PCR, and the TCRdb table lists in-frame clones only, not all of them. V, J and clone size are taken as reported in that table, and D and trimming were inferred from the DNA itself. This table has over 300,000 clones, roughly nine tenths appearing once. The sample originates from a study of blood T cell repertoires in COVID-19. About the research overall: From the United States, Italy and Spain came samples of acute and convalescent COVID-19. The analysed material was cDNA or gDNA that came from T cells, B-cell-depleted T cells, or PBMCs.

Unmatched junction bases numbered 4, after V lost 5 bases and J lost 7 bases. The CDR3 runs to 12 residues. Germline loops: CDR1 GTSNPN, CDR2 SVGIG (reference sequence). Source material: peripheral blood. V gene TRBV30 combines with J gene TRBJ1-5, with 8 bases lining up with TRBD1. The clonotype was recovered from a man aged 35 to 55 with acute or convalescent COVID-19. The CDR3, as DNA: TGTGCCTGGGGACAGGGTGGGCAGCCCCAGCATTTT. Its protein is CAWGQGGQPQHF.